This T cell receptor (beta chain) was retrieved from a study of blood T cell repertoires in COVID-19. Study background: Samples taken during acute and convalescent COVID-19 were collected in the United States, Italy and Spain. Sample material is recorded as cDNA or gDNA derived from T cells, B-cell-depleted T cells, or PBMCs.

The table lists this clone with a few counts. CDR3 length equals 12 residues. Trimming removed 0 bases at V and 3 bases at J, with 3 bases between. Germline V gene lookup returns CDR1 MNHNY and CDR2 SVGAGI (reference sequence). Original analysis: How many nucleated cells were present was estimated from reference gene primer amplification. This table comes from immunoSEQ multiplex PCR, and its TCRdb copy is limited to in-frame clones, with some not included. Clone size and the V and J calls come from that table; the DNA yielded D and trimming. The sample yields some 46,000 clones, about 87% seen once. This clonotype originated in a man aged 50-60 years with acute or convalescent COVID-19. The chain recombines TRBV6-6 with TRBJ2-7; D not certain. Sequenced material: peripheral blood. Written as DNA, the CDR3 is TGTGCCAGCAGTTACTCCTTCTACGAGCAGTACTTC. Translation: CASSYSFYEQYF.